A selection of T cell receptor beta chains follows, all from one sample in a study of spatial heterogeneity in lung cancer. TCRdb re-analysed the 5' RACE reads in MiXCR, keeping a single row per CDR3 protein. The profile covers about 50,000 distinct CDR3 sequences, with about 7.6% appearing a single time and roughly an eighth taken by the ten largest. The specimen comprised PBMCs, sampled at surgery. The receptor source for this set is a female donor with early-stage non-small cell lung cancer. The CDR3 runs from the conserved cysteine through the conserved F or W. Fields, in order: J gene, V gene, CDR3 protein.

TRBJ2-1 | TRBV4-3 | CASSQSGGAYNEQFF
TRBJ1-2 | TRBV3-1 | CASSQDVFQGDTF
TRBJ1-2 | TRBV12-3/TRBV12-4 | CASSPGGPAIAF
TRBJ2-6 | TRBV29-1 | CSGMVGSGANVLTF
TRBJ1-2 | TRBV4-3 | CASSQDYGGGYTF
TRBJ2-3 | TRBV28 | CASSLLSDTQYF
TRBJ1-5 | TRBV24-1 | CATSDRTGTGDCQPQRF
TRBJ2-3 | TRBV3-1 | CASSQRNTATDTQYF
TRBJ2-5 | TRBV7-9 | CASSLGQTNQETQYF
TRBJ1-2 | TRBV7-2 | CASSLSSFIPRRENYGYTF
TRBJ1-2 | TRBV7-2 | CASSLGGAHGYTF
TRBJ2-3 | TRBV24-1 | CATSDRTPGIRTDTQYF
TRBJ1-3 | TRBV28 | CASSGTGSGNTIYF
TRBJ2-7 | TRBV7-8 | CASSLEQGDSYEQYF
TRBJ2-2 | TRBV7-2 | CASSPRTSGTTGELFF
TRBJ2-1 | TRBV7-9 | CASSLGETGKKFF
TRBJ1-3 | TRBV20-1 | CSARSSDPPGNTIYF
TRBJ2-1 | TRBV4-2 | CASSQEPFPYNEQFF
TRBJ2-2 | TRBV5-1 | CASSSGRQGGELFF
TRBJ2-3 | TRBV5-1 | CASSLQRNEGGTQYF
TRBJ1-3 | TRBV6-5 | CASSNGNTIYF
TRBJ1-1 | TRBV6-2/TRBV6-3 | CASTPQGMNTEAFF
TRBJ1-2 | TRBV3-1 | CASSQDPTGGRGYTF
TRBJ2-1 | TRBV14 | CASSPYMLAYNEQFF
TRBJ1-1 | TRBV20-1 | CSARVMTGAGTEAFF
TRBJ2-3 | TRBV6-5 | CASSSQGRVGDTQNF
TRBJ2-7 | TRBV20-1 | CSADPIGGEGVNF
TRBJ1-1 | TRBV10-3 | CAISADRGNTEAFF
TRBJ2-5 | TRBV20-1 | CSASPRTGGGETQYF
TRBJ1-1 | TRBV20-1 | CSASPPEVGVQGTTEAFF